This T cell receptor beta chain appears in the sequencing data of a study of identical twins' blood T cells. Whole-study context: Some 12 libraries, six alpha and six beta, gave some 52 million reads.

CDR1 is SGHRS, CDR2 YFSETQ, per germline. V shed 4 bases and J shed 1 base, with 12 bases lying between them. The CDR3 is made up of 15 amino acids. Remarks on this clonotype: The final CDR3 position lacks the conserved phenylalanine or tryptophan, pointing to a likely read error.

MiXCR, applied by TCRdb to the 5' RACE reads, yields one record per CDR3 protein. The data show 300,000 to 400,000 distinct CDR3 sequences, around 30% seen once. The sequence was collected from a woman aged 18-49 years in good health. The chain is built from TRBV5-1 and TRBJ2-1, with D maybe TRBD2 (6 bases). The sequenced material came from PBMCs. CDR3 sequence (DNA): TGCGCCAGCAGCCGTTTAGCGGAGTCCTACAATGAGCAGTTCTCC. Protein sequence: CASSRLAESYNEQFS.